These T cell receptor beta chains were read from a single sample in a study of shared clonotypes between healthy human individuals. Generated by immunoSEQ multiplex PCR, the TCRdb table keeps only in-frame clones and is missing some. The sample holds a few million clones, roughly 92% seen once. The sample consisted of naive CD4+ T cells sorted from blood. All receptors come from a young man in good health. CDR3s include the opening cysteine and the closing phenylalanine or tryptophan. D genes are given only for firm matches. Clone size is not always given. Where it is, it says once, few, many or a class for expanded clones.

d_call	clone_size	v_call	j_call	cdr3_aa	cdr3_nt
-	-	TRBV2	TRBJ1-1	CASKGPRNTEAFF	TGTGCCAGCAAGGGACCGCGGAACACTGAAGCTTTCTTT
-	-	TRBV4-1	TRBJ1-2	CASSQPGQPNYGYTF	TGCGCCAGCAGCCAACCCGGACAGCCTAACTATGGCTACACCTTC
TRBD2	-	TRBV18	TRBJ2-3	CASSRSVSGSSDTQYF	TGTGCCAGCTCACGCTCAGTCAGCGGGAGTAGCGATACGCAGTATTTT
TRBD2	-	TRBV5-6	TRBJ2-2	CASSWAGGPTGELFF	TGTGCCAGCAGCTGGGCGGGGGGGCCCACCGGGGAGCTGTTTTTT
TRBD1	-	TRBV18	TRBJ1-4	CASSPGTGRGGNEKLFF	TGTGCCAGCTCACCGGGGACAGGCCGAGGGGGAAATGAAAAACTGTTTTTT
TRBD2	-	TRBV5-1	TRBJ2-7	CASSTSGTSGDLSYEQYF	TGCGCCAGCAGCACCTCCGGGACTAGCGGAGACTTATCCTACGAGCAGTACTTC
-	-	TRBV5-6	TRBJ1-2	CASSLSGYTVNYGYTF	TGTGCCAGCAGCTTGTCTGGGTACACCGTTAACTATGGCTACACCTTC
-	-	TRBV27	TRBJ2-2	CASSLGDLNTGELFF	TGTGCCAGCAGTTTAGGCGACCTGAACACCGGGGAGCTGTTTTTT
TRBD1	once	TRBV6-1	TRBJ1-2	CAIYKTGGTGGYTF	TGTGCCATCTATAAGACAGGGGGTACGGGTGGCTACACCTTC
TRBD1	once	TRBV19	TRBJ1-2	CASREGLQGNYGYTF	TGTGCCAGTAGAGAGGGACTACAGGGGAACTATGGCTACACCTTC
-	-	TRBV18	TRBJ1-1	CASSSTRAPEAFF	TGTGCCAGCTCATCGACAAGGGCGCCTGAAGCTTTCTTT
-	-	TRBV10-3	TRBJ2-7	CAISESNGREQYF	TGTGCCATCAGTGAGTCGAACGGGCGAGAGCAGTACTTC
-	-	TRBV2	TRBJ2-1	CASSSAEDGNEQFF	TGTGCCAGCAGTTCCGCTGAGGATGGGAATGAGCAGTTCTTC
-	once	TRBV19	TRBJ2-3	CASSTAPGAVSDTQYF	TGTGCCAGTAGTACCGCCCCGGGGGCGGTCTCAGATACGCAGTATTTT
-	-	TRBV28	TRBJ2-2	CASSSTGELFF	TGTGCCAGCAGCTCCACCGGGGAGCTGTTTTTT
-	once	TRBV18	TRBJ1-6	CASSPEPRSPLHF	TGTGCCAGCTCACCCGAACCCCGTTCACCCCTCCACTTT
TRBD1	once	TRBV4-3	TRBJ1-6	CASSQVGQGKIYNSPLHF	TGCGCCAGCAGCCAAGTAGGACAGGGGAAAATCTATAATTCACCCCTCCACTTT
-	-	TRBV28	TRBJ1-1	CASSLPVGLVDFWESSAEAFF	TGTGCCAGCAGTTTACCAGTTGGCCTTGTGGATTTCTGGGAATCATCGGCTGAAGCTTTCTTT
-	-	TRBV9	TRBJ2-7	CASSVEVSMSGEQYF	TGTGCCAGCAGCGTAGAGGTGTCGATGTCGGGCGAGCAGTACTTC
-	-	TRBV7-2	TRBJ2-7	CASSLGHRTYEQYF	TGTGCCAGCAGCTTAGGCCACAGAACCTACGAGCAGTACTTC
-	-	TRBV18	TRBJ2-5	CASSPGYGETQYF	TGTGCCAGCTCGCCAGGGTATGGCGAGACCCAGTACTTC
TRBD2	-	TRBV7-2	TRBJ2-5	CASGRGLAGGETQYF	TGTGCCTCCGGCCGGGGGCTAGCGGGGGGAGAGACCCAGTACTTC
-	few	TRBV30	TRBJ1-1	CAWSVLPRGTEAFF	TGTGCCTGGAGTGTACTGCCTAGAGGCACTGAAGCTTTCTTT
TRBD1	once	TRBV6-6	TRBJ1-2	CASSRTGTGNGYTF	TGTGCCAGCAGTCGGACCGGGACAGGGAATGGCTACACCTTC
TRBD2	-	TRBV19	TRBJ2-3	CASSTPSGSSDTQYF	TGTGCCAGTAGTACCCCTAGCGGGAGCTCAGATACGCAGTATTTT
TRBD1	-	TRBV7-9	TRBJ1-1	CASSPGQGDTEAFF	TGTGCCAGCAGTCCTGGACAGGGGGACACTGAAGCTTTCTTT
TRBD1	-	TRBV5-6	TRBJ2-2	CASSLAWISGQGIGLFF	TGTGCCAGCAGCTTGGCTTGGATTTCAGGACAGGGTATCGGGCTGTTTTTT
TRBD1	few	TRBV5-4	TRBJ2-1	CASSLSGTGVYEQFF	TGTGCCAGCAGCTTGTCCGGGACAGGGGTTTATGAGCAGTTCTTC
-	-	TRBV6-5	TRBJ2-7	CATGDGRSAYEQYF	TGTGCCACCGGCGATGGTAGGTCGGCCTACGAGCAGTACTTC
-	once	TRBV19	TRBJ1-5	CASSIVGANQPQHF	TGTGCCAGTAGTATAGTCGGGGCCAATCAGCCCCAGCATTTT
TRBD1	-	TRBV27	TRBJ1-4	CASSFTLDRGDLTTNEKLFF	TGTGCCAGCAGTTTCACCCTCGACAGGGGAGACTTGACAACTAATGAAAAACTGTTTTTT
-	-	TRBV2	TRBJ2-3	CASSQDTDTQYF	TGTGCCAGCTCTCAGGACACAGATACGCAGTATTTT
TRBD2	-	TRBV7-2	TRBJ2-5	CASSLGGGGETQYF	TGTGCCAGCAGCTTAGGGGGGGGAGGTGAGACCCAGTACTTC
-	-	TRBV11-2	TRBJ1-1	CATGRNTEAFF	TGTGCCACCGGGAGGAACACTGAAGCTTTCTTT
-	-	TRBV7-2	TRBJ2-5	CASSPQGRQETQYF	TGTGCCAGCAGCCCCCAGGGACGGCAAGAGACCCAGTACTTC
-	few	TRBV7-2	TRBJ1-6	CASSHRDGNSPLHF	TGTGCCAGCAGCCACAGGGACGGCAATTCACCCCTCCACTTT
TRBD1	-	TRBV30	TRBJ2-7	CAWSVHRGFSYEQYF	TGTGCCTGGAGTGTACACAGGGGGTTCTCCTACGAGCAGTACTTC
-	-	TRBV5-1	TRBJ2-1	CASSPREGPYNEQFF	TGCGCCAGCAGCCCTCGTGAGGGACCCTACAATGAGCAGTTCTTC
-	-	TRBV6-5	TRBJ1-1	CASSYGGLGGTEAFF	TGTGCCAGCAGTTACGGGGGGCTGGGAGGCACTGAAGCTTTCTTT
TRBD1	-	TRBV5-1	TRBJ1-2	CASSWDRVDGYTF	TGCGCCAGCAGCTGGGACAGGGTGGATGGCTACACCTTC
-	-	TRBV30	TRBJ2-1	CAWSRGAPYNEQFF	TGTGCCTGGAGTCGGGGGGCTCCTTACAATGAGCAGTTCTTC
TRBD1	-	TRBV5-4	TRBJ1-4	CASSIKGAANEKLFF	TGTGCCAGCAGCATTAAGGGGGCTGCTAATGAAAAACTGTTTTTT
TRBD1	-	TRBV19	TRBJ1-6	CASSISYGTGGSSPLHF	TGTGCCAGTAGTATCTCCTACGGGACAGGGGGAAGTTCACCCCTCCACTTT
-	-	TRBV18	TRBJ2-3	CASSPPNRVRTDTQYF	TGTGCCAGCTCACCACCTAACAGGGTACGCACAGATACGCAGTATTTT
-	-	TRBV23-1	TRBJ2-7	CARSGPPLYEQYF	TGCGCCAGGAGCGGGCCACCCCTCTACGAGCAGTACTTC
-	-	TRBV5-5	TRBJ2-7	CASSSEPGTRSEQYF	TGTGCCAGCAGCTCTGAACCGGGGACAAGAAGCGAGCAGTACTTC
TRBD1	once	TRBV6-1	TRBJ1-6	CASSSTGQPYSPLHF	TGTGCCAGCAGTTCGACGGGACAGCCTTATTCACCCCTCCACTTT
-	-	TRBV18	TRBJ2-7	CASSPPQGGNEQYF	TGTGCCAGCTCACCACCCCAGGGGGGGAACGAGCAGTACTTC
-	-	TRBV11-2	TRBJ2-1	CASSLGQLGEQFF	TGTGCCAGCAGCTTAGGGCAGCTCGGTGAGCAGTTCTTC
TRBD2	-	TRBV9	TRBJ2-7	CASSVGGGTYEQYF	TGTGCCAGCAGCGTAGGCGGGGGAACCTACGAGCAGTACTTC
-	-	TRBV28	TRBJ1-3	CASSLFGASGNTIYF	TGTGCCAGCAGTTTATTTGGGGCGTCCGGAAACACCATATATTTT
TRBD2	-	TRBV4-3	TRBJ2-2	CASSHVLAGVVVTGELFF	TGCGCCAGCAGCCACGTACTAGCGGGAGTAGTGGTGACCGGGGAGCTGTTTTTT
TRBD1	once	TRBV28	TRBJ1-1	CASSLAGGTEAFF	TGTGCCAGCAGTTTAGCAGGGGGCACTGAAGCTTTCTTT
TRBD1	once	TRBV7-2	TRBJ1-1	CASSLQGGETEAFF	TGTGCCAGCAGCTTACAAGGGGGCGAGACTGAAGCTTTCTTT